This entry lists 20 T cell receptor beta chains sequenced from one sample in a study of T cell responses to AZD1222 COVID-19 vaccine. The repertoire was sequenced with immunoSEQ multiplex PCR; TCRdb's copy has only in-frame clones and lacks some. The table shows approximately 100,000 clones, with about 83% occurring only once. Sequencing used peripheral blood, obtained on day 0 of AZD1222 vaccination. Every receptor here comes from an adult in good health.

There are a few counts of this clone. This chain connects TRBV6-2 or TRBV6-3 to TRBJ1-1, with 10 bases aligning to TRBD1. Germline trimming cut 4 bases from V and 5 bases from J; bases unmatched to any gene: 4. Per germline, CDR1 MNHEY and CDR2 SVGEGT. This CDR3 contains 14 residues. The CDR3 reads CASSSTGGWTEAFF. In nucleotides, the CDR3 is TGTGCCAGCAGTTCGACAGGGGGCTGGACTGAAGCTTTCTTT.

The chain couples TRBV7-9 to TRBJ2-2, with 9 bases lining up with TRBD1. From germline, CDR1 is SEHNR and CDR2 FQNEAQ (reference sequence). J was trimmed by 4 bases and V by 5 bases; bases with no gene match: 8. The CDR3 consists of 16 residues. CDR3 DNA sequence: TGTGCCAGCAGCCCACCGGGACAGGGAGGCACCGGGGAGCTGTTTTTT. It yields the protein CASSPPGQGGTGELFF.

The chain's CDR3 is CASSLSVGQSNQPQHF. CDR3 DNA sequence: TGTGCCAGCAGCCTTAGCGTAGGGCAGAGCAATCAGCCCCAGCATTTT. The chain joins TRBV3-1 (or the pseudogene TRBV3-2) to TRBJ1-5; D gene ambiguous. The CDR3 extends over 16 amino acids. The V and J ends lost 4 bases and 1 base respectively, with 14 bases between them. Germline V gene lookup returns CDR1 LGHDT and CDR2 YNNKEL (reference sequence).

This clone was observed a single time. This chain uses TRBV30 with TRBJ2-3; TRBD1 or TRBD2 may be the D gene (6 bases each). The V and J ends lost 4 bases and 1 base respectively, with 15 bases between them. CDR3 length: 15 amino acids. Germline lookup yields CDR1 GTSNPN and CDR2 SVGIG (reference sequence). The CDR3 DNA reads TGTGCCTGGACCCAACAGGGACTTGGCACAGATACGCAGTATTTT. It is translated as CAWTQQGLGTDTQYF.

The chain has TRBV5-1 and TRBJ2-5; 11 nucleotides agree with TRBD1. Per the germline V gene, CDR1 is SGHRS and CDR2 is YFSETQ. After removal of 6 bases from V and 4 bases from J, the junction contained 5 bases not matched to a gene. The CDR3 sequence is 14 residues long. CDR3 in DNA: TGCGCCAGCAACACCGGGACAGGGGGAGAGACCCAGTACTTC. Translating gives CASNTGTGGETQYF.

The chain carries TRBV14 and TRBJ1-4; D not certain. V was trimmed by 0 bases and J by 8 bases, leaving 10 bases between them. This CDR3 is 14 amino acids long. From germline, CDR1 is SGHDN and CDR2 FVKESK. The CDR3 coding sequence is TGTGCCAGCAGCCAAGATATGAGAGGGGAAAAACTGTTTTTT. Translation gives CASSQDMRGEKLFF. Filled out from reference TRBV14 and TRBJ1-4, the complete variable domain reads EAGVTQFPSHSVIEKGQTVTLRCDPISGHDNLYWYRRVMGKEIKFLLHFVKESKQDESGMPNNRFLAERTGGTYSTLKVQPAELEDSGVYFCASSQDMRGEKLFFGSGTQLSVL.

The V call is TRBV6-1, the J call TRBJ2-5; the D is unclear. This CDR3 has 15 amino acids. Germline values: CDR1 MNHNS, CDR2 SASEGT. V was trimmed by 1 base and J by 4 bases, leaving 13 bases between them. CDR3: CASSEERIGRETQYF. The CDR3 DNA is TGTGCCAGCAGTGAAGAACGGATCGGGCGAGAGACCCAGTACTTC.

The V call is TRBV3-1 (or the pseudogene TRBV3-2), the J call TRBJ1-2; D may be TRBD1 (6 bases). This CDR3 region has 14 residues. V dropped 2 bases and J dropped 2 bases, with 9 bases sitting between them. The germline gives CDR1 LGHDT, CDR2 YNNKEL (reference sequence). CDR3 nucleotides: TGTGCCAGCAGCCAAATGACAGGAAACTATGGCTACACCTTC. It yields the protein CASSQMTGNYGYTF.

The chain uses TRBV11-2 and TRBJ2-2; TRBD2 matches at 7 bases. The germline CDR1 and CDR2 sequences are SGHAT and FQNNGV. The CDR3 extends over 15 amino acids. V trimming: 4 bases; J trimming: 6 bases; junction bases outside the gene matches: 8. DNA for the CDR3: TGTGCCAGCAGCTCCGTGGGAGGGCCGGCCGGGGAGCTGTTTTTT. Protein sequence: CASSSVGGPAGELFF.

The gene calls are TRBV7-9 and TRBJ1-3, with D possibly being TRBD1 (5 bases). Looked up from germline, CDR1 is SEHNR and CDR2 is FQNEAQ (reference sequence). Trimming removed 0 bases from V and 1 base from J, with 16 bases in between. CDR3 length equals 18 residues. CDR3 in amino acids: CASSLAGQGSLSGNTIYF. The CDR3 DNA sequence: TGTGCCAGCAGCTTAGCAGGGCAGGGCTCACTATCTGGAAACACCATATATTTT. Full variable domain (remainder filled in from reference TRBV7-9 and TRBJ1-3): DTGVSQNPRHKITKRGQNVTFRCDPISEHNRLYWYRQTLGQGPEFLTYFQNEAQLEKSRLLSDRFSAERPKGSFSTLEIQRTEQGDSAMYLCASSLAGQGSLSGNTIYFGEGSWLTVV.

The rearrangement uses TRBV28 and TRBJ1-5; the D is unclear. Trimming cost V 2 bases and J 7 bases, with 12 bases left between them. The germline gives CDR1 MDHEN, CDR2 SYDVKM. The CDR3 extends over 14 amino acids. The CDR3 here is CASSLVGIGQPQHF. As DNA, the CDR3 is TGTGCCAGCAGTTTAGTAGGAATCGGGCAGCCCCAGCATTTT.

V usage is TRBV11-3 and J usage is TRBJ1-1; D uncertain. With 1 base removed from V and 1 base from J, the gap between germline ends came to 4 bases. This CDR3 has 13 amino acids. CDR1 SGHNT and CDR2 YENEEA come from the germline V gene. This CDR3 is CASSLGQNTEAFF. As DNA, the CDR3 is TGTGCCAGCAGCTTAGGTCAGAACACTGAAGCTTTCTTT.

V usage is TRBV29-1 and J usage is TRBJ1-1; no clear D gene. V lost 6 bases to trimming and J lost 2 bases, with 10 bases between them. CDR3 length equals 12 residues. Germline CDR1 is SQVTM and CDR2 is ANQGSEA. The CDR3 sequence is CSVQEGNTEAFF. In DNA form, the CDR3 reads TGCAGCGTCCAGGAGGGTAACACTGAAGCTTTCTTT.

The chain links TRBV18 to TRBJ2-3; perhaps TRBD2 as D (5 bases). The CDR3 length is 15 residues. The V end lost 5 bases, the J end lost 3 bases, and 15 bases lay between the germline ends. Germline V gene data show CDR1 as KGHSH and CDR2 as LQKENI. The CDR3 bases are TGTGCCAGCTCAGATCGGGGTCCCTCAACAGATACGCAGTATTTT. This gives the protein CASSDRGPSTDTQYF.

V gene TRBV3-1 (or the pseudogene TRBV3-2) combines with J gene TRBJ2-2, with 9 bases identical to TRBD2. There are 15 residues in the CDR3. Germline V gene data show CDR1 as LGHDT and CDR2 as YNNKEL (reference sequence). After removal of 6 bases from V and 2 bases from J, the junction contained 4 bases not matched to a gene. The CDR3: CASSRSGSNTGELFF. CDR3 sequence (DNA): TGTGCCAGCAGTCGTAGCGGGAGTAACACCGGGGAGCTGTTTTTT.

This rearrangement joins TRBV9 to TRBJ2-1, with D tentatively TRBD1 or TRBD2 (5 bases each). Trimming cost V 1 base and J 2 bases, with 13 bases left between them. CDR3 size: 16 residues. Germline loops: CDR1 SGDLS, CDR2 YYNGEE. The CDR3 region is CASSVMGEPTYNEQFF. CDR3 sequence (DNA): TGTGCCAGCAGCGTAATGGGGGAACCGACCTACAATGAGCAGTTCTTC.

This clone was found a few times. The V and J genes are TRBV14 and TRBJ2-3; tentative D call: TRBD2 (5 bases). The CDR3 length is 13 residues. Germline V CDR1 and CDR2: SGHDN, FVKESK. V was shortened by 2 bases and J by 6 bases, with 9 bases between the two germline ends. The CDR3 region is CASSQFPGDTQYF. The CDR3 nucleotides are TGTGCCAGCAGCCAATTCCCGGGGGATACGCAGTATTTT. The whole variable domain, filled in from reference TRBV14 and TRBJ2-3, reads EAGVTQFPSHSVIEKGQTVTLRCDPISGHDNLYWYRRVMGKEIKFLLHFVKESKQDESGMPNNRFLAERTGGTYSTLKVQPAELEDSGVYFCASSQFPGDTQYFGPGTRLTVL.

The rearrangement uses TRBV30 and TRBJ2-5; the match to TRBD1 covers 8 bases. The V gene's germline CDR1 is GTSNPN and CDR2 SVGIG (reference sequence). The J segment lost 3 bases and the V segment lost 2 bases, leaving 2 bases of the junction unmatched. The CDR3 sequence is 13 residues long. The CDR3 nucleotides read TGTGCCTGGAGTAAACAGGGGGAAGAGACCCAGTACTTC. This codes for CAWSKQGEETQYF.

The sample holds a few counts of this clone. The chain carries TRBV11-2 and TRBJ1-2; no definite D call. This CDR3 has 13 residues. V was pared by 2 bases and J by 1 base, with 5 bases between. The germline CDR1 and CDR2 sequences are SGHAT and FQNNGV. Written as DNA, the CDR3 is TGTGCCAGCAGCTTAACAGATAACTATGGCTACACCTTC. Its protein product is CASSLTDNYGYTF.

The rearrangement joins TRBV28 to TRBJ2-1; D is ambiguous. The germline gives CDR1 MDHEN, CDR2 SYDVKM. V was shortened by 7 bases and J by 10 bases, with 14 bases between the two germline ends. The CDR3 is 12 amino acids. CDR3 in amino acids: CASTTGGQEQFF. The DNA of the CDR3 is TGTGCCAGCACAACCGGCGGCCAAGAGCAGTTCTTC.